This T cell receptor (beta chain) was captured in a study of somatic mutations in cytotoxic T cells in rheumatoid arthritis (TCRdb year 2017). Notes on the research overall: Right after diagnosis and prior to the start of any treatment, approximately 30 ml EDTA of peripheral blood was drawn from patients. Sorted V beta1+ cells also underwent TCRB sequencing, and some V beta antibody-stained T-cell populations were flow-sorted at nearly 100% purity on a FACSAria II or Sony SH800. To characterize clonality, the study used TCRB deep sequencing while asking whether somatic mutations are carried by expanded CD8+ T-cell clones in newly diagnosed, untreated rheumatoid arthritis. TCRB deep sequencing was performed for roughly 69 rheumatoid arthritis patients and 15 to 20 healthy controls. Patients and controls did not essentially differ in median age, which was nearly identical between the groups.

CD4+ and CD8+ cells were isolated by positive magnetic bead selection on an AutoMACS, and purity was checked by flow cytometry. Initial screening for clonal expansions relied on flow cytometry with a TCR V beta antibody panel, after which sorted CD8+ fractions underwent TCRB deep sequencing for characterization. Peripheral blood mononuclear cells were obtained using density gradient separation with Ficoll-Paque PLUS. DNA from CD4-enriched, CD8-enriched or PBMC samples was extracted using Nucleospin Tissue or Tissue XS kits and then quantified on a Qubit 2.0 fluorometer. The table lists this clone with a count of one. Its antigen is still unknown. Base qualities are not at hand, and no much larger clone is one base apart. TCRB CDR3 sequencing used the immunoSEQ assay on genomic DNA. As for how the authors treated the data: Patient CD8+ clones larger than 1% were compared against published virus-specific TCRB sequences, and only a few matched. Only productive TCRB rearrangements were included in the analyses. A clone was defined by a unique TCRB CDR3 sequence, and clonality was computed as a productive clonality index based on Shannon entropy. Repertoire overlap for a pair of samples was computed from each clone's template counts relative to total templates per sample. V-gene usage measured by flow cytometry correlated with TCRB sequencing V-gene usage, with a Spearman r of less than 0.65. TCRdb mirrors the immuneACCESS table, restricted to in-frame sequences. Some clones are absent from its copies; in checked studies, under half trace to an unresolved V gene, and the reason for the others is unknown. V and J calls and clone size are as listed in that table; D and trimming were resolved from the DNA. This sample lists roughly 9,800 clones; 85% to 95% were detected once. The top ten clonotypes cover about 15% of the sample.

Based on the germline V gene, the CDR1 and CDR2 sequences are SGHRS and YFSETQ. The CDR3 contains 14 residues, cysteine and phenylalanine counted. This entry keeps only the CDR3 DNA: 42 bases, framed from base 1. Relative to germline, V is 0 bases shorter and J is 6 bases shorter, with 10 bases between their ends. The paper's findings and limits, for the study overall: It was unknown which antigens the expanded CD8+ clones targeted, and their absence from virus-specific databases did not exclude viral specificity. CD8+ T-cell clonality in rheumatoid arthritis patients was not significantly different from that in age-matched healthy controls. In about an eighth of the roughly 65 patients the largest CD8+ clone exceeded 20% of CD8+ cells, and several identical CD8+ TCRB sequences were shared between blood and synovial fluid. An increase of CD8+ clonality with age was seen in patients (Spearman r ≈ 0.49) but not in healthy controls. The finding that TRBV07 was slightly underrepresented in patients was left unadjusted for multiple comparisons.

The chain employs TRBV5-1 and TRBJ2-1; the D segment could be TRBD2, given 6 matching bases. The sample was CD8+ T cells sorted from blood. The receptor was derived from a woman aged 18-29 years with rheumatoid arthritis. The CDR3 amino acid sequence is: CASSLDAGGNEQFF. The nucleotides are TGCGCCAGCAGCTTGGATGCCGGGGGCAATGAGCAGTTCTTC. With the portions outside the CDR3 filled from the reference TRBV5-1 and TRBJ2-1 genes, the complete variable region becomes KAGVTQTPRYLIKTRGQQVTLSCSPISGHRSVSWYQQTPGQGLQFLFEYFSETQRNKGNFPGRFSGRQFSNSRSEMNVSTLELGDSALYLCASSLDAGGNEQFFGPGTRLTVL.